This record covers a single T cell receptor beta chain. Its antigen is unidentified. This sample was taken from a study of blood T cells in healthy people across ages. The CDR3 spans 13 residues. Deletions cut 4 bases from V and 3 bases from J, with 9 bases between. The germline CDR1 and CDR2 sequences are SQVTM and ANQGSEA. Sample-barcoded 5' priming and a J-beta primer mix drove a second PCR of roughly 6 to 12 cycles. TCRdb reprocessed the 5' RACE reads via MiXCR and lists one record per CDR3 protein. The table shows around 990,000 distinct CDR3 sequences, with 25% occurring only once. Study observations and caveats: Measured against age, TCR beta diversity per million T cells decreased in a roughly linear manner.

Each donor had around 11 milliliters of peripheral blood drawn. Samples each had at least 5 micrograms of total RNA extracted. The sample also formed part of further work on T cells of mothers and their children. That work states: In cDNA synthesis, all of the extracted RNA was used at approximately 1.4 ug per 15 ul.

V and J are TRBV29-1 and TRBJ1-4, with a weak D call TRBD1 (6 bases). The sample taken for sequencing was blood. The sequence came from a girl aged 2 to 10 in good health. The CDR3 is CSVGGASNEKLFF. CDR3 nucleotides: TGCAGCGTTGGGGGGGCCTCTAATGAAAAACTGTTTTTT.